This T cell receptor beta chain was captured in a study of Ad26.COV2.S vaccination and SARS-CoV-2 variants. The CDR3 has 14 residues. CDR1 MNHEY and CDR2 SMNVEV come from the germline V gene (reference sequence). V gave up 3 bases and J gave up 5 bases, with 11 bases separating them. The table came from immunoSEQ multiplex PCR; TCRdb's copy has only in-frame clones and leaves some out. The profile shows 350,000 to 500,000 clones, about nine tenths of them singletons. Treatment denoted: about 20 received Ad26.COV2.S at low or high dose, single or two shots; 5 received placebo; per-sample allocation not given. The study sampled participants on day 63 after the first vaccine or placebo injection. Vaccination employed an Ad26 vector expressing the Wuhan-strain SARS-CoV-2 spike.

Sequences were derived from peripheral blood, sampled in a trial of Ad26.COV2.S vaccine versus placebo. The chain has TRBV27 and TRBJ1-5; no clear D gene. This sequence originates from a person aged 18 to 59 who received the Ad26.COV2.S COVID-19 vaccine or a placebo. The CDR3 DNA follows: TGTGCCAGCAGTTTTTCGGGTATGGATCAGCCCCAGCATTTT. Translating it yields CASSFSGMDQPQHF.